The T cell receptor beta chain described here comes from a study of response to subunit inactivated influenza vaccine. This clonotype occurred many times. TCRdb re-called the RT-PCR reads through MiXCR, storing one row per CDR3 protein. The sample shows hundreds of thousands of distinct CDR3 sequences, 12% of them seen only once. The TCR comes from a man in his fifties who received an inactivated influenza vaccine. Sequenced material: PBMCs from blood, taken on the day of vaccination.

DNA for the CDR3: TGCGCCAGCAGCTTGTTCGTTACTGCAGAGACCCAGTACTTC. This translates into CASSLFVTAETQYF. V and J are TRBV5-1 and TRBJ2-5; D is unclear. The V and J ends lost 1 base and 4 bases respectively, with 11 bases between them. CDR1 and CDR2 from the germline V gene are SGHRS and YFSETQ. The length of the CDR3 is 14 residues.